This T cell receptor beta chain stems from a study of tumor-infiltrating lymphocytes in primary liver carcinoma (dated by TCRdb to 2016 to 2017). About the full investigation: The five patients, three men and two women aged 30 to 69 years, had hepatocellular carcinoma (four) or combined HCC and intrahepatic cholangiocarcinoma (one). TCRbeta repertoire sequencing covered roughly 35 specimens from 5 patients: around 25 tumor regions, 5 adjacent noncancerous liver tissues and 5 peripheral blood samples. Each sample produced about 3.5 to 8 million productive TCRbeta reads, and read depth showed no significant difference between tissue types. Agilent mRNA microarray profiling was performed on the approximately 25 tumor region samples to relate TCRbeta repertoire diversity to the local molecular phenotype. Repertoires from technical replicates were highly reproducible, with mean shared-clone rates approximately 0.9 and correlation coefficients above 0.95. TCRbeta repertoire sequencing, expression microarrays and whole-exome sequencing were combined in the study across five regions of each liver tumor, with adjacent normal tissue and blood also included. Tumors of the five patients were stage T1-T3 N0M0 with maximum diameters of about 4.2 to 11 cm. The paper as a whole reports these results and caveats: Compared with blood, tumors had a significantly larger share of the repertoire taken up by the top 250 clones (p = 0.039). With just four to six patients in the study, the authors point out that the findings should be validated in a larger study. Consistent with antigen-driven expansion, pairs of tumor regions showed higher repertoire overlap (mean roughly 35%) than either tumor-adjacent pairs (about 17%) or tumor-blood pairs (around 14%). Because only the TCR beta chain was sequenced and unpaired alpha chains were not captured, true repertoire diversity is likely underestimated. Since the samples were bulk and unsorted, there was no way to compare CD4+ and CD8+ T cell repertoires. Just about 7.5-24% of top clones turned up in all five regions of a tumor, which suggests spatial heterogeneity among tumor-infiltrating T cells.

Total RNA and DNA were co-extracted from roughly 20-30 mg of bulk tissue with the AllPrep DNA/RNA mini kit, without cell sorting. Between late 2015 and early 2016, about five patients in China with histopathologically diagnosed primary liver carcinoma had surgical resection. Patients had chronic HBV infection and were treatment-naive at sampling. Five spatially separated regions were sampled per tumor: superior, inferior, left-lateral and right-lateral poles, plus the tumor centre. Histological examination found more than 75% viable tumor cells in every tumor sample. Fresh tumor and adjacent tissue pieces were bisected; one half was stored in RNAlater at -80°C, the other sent for histology. The CDR3 sequence holds 14 residues, the cysteine and phenylalanine included. CDR3 DNA is the only sequence kept; it has 42 bases, read in frame from the first base. CDR1 SGHRS and CDR2 YFSETQ were looked up in the germline V gene. The junction shows trimming of 7 bases on V and 1 base on J, plus 14 bases between the germline ends.

TCRbeta-specific cDNA was reverse-transcribed from 500 ng total RNA using a constant-region primer and ProtoScript II reverse transcriptase. Three nested multiplex PCR rounds, following a slightly modified ARM-PCR procedure, were used to build the TCRbeta libraries. Each of the first two PCR rounds ran for 10 cycles and used multiplex TRBV1-TRBV30 forward primers together with a Cbeta reverse primer. A final 25-cycle PCR with Deep VentR polymerase added sample barcodes and Illumina adapters. Before sequencing, amplicons between 200 and 500 bp were purified from gel using a QIAquick gel extraction kit. The TCRbeta amplicons were sequenced with 250-bp paired-end reads on an Illumina HiSeq 2500. Per the authors' processing: Reads were quality-trimmed with Trimmomatic v0.33, and paired reads were merged with FLASH v1.2.11 to recover full CDR3 sequences. V, D and J germline segments were assigned to the rearranged TCRbeta sequences by MiGEC v1.2.1b. Clonotype statistics and Shannon-Wiener diversity indices were calculated with VDJtools v1.0.0. To cut down on sampling bias, every analysis after diversity analysis relied on just the 250 most abundant clonotypes from each sample. TCRdb reran the public reads through fastp at Q25 and MiXCR, keeping productive beta chains. Each record represents a unique CDR3 protein, reported with the most common genes and DNA among its rows. What appears here as the V and J calls and clone size reflects TCRdb's work, not the paper's. In this sample the table shows approximately 92,000 distinct CDR3 sequences, about 70% of which occur a single time. Over 9.5% of the sample rests with the top ten.

Turning to this clonotype: The antigen it recognizes is unknown. Per-nucleotide qualities are absent, and no much larger clonotype sits a single base away.

The sequence joins TRBV5-1 to TRBJ1-1, and TRBD1 may be the D gene, going by 6 matching bases. The TCR was taken from a woman aged 55-69 years with primary liver carcinoma and hepatitis B virus infection. Sequenced material: liver tumor tissue from sampling region 5. The sample's cell subset or site label is to be understood as: tumor region T5, tumor centre. The sequenced DNA is TGCGCCAGCGGCTCGGGGGCACCGAACACTGAAGCTTTCTTT. Its coded protein is CASGSGAPNTEAFF.